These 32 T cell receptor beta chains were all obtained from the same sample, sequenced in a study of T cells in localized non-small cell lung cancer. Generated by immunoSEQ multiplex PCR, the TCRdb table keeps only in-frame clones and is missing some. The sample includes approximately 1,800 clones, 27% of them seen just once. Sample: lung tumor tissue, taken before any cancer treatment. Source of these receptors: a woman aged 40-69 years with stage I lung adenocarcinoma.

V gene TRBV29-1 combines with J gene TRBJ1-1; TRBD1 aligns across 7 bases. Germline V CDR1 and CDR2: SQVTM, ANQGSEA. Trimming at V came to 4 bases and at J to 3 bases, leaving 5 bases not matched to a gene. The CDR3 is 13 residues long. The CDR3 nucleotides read TGCAGCGTTGCCGGCGGGACAGACACTGAAGCTTTCTTT. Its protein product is CSVAGGTDTEAFF.

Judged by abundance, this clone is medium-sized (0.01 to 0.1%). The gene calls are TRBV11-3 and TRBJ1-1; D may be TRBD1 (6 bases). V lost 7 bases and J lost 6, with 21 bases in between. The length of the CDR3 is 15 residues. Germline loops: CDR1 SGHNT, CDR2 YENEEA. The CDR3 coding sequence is TGTGCCAGCACCCCGAACCAGGGGCGATCCCCTGAAGCTTTCTTT. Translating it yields CASTPNQGRSPEAFF.

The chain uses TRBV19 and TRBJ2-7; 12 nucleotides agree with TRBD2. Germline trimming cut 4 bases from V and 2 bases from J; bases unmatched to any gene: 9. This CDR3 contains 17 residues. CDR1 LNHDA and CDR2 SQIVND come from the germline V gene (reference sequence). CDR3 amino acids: CASSKRTSGTVTYEQYF. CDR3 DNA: TGTGCCAGTAGTAAAAGGACTAGCGGGACCGTTACCTACGAGCAGTACTTC.

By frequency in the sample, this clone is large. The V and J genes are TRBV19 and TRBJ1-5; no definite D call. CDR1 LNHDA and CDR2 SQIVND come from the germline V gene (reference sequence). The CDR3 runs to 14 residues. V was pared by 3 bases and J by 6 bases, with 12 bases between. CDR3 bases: TGTGCCAGTAGTATGAGAGGGTTGAGTCAGCCCCAGCATTTT. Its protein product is CASSMRGLSQPQHF.

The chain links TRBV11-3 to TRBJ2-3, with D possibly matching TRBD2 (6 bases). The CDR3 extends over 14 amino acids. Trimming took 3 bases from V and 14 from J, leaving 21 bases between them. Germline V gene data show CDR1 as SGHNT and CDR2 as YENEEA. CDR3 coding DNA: TGTGCCAGCAGCTTGGAGGCGCGGGGCCGACCGGGGTATTTT. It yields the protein CASSLEARGRPGYF.

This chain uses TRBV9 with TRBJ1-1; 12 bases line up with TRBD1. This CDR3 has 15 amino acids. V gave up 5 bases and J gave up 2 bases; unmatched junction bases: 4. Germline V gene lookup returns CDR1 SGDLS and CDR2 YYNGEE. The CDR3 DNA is TGTGCCAGCAGAACGGGACAGGGGGCCAACACTGAAGCTTTCTTT. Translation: CASRTGQGANTEAFF.

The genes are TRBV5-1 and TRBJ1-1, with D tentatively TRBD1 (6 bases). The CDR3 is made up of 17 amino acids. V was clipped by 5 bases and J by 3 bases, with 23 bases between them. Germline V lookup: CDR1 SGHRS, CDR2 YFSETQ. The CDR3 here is CASSRGGLTNSDTEAFF. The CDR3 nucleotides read TGCGCCAGCAGTCGAGGGGGTCTCACTAACTCGGACACTGAAGCTTTCTTT.

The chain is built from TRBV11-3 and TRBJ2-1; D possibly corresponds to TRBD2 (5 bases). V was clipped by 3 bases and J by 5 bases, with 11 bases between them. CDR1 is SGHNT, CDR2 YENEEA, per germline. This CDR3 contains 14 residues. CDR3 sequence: CASSFGITHNEQFF. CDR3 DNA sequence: TGTGCCAGCAGCTTCGGGATAACTCACAATGAGCAGTTCTTC.

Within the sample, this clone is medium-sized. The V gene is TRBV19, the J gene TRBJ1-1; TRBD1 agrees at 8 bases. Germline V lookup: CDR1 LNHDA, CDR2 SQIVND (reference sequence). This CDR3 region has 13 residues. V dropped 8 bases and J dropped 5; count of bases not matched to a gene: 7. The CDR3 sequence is CASGTGGRTEAFF. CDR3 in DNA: TGTGCCAGTGGCACAGGGGGAAGGACTGAAGCTTTCTTT.

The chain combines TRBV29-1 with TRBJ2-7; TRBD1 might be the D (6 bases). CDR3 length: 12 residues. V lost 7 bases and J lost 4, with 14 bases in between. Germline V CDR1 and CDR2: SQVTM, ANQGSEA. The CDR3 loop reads CSALRGSYEQYF. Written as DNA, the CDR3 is TGCAGCGCCCTGAGGGGGTCATACGAGCAGTACTTC.

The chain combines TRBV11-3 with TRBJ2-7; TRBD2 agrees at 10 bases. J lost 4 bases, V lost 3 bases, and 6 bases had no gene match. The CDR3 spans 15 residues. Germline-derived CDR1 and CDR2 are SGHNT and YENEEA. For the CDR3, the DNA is TGTGCCAGCAGCTTGGGACGGACTAGCGGTTACGAGCAGTACTTC. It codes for CASSLGRTSGYEQYF.

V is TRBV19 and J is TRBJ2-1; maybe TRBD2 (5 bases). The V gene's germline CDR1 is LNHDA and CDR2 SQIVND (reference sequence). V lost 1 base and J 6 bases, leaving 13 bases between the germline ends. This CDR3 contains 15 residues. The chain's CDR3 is CASSIGTSTFNEQFF. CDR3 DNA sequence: TGTGCCAGTAGTATAGGGACTTCGACTTTCAATGAGCAGTTCTTC.

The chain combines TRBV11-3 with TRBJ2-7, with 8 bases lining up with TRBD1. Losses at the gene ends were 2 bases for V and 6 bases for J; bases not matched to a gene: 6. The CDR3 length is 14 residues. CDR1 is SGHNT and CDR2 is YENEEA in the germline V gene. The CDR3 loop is CASSLTPGGAEQYF. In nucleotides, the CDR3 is TGTGCCAGCAGCTTAACTCCAGGGGGCGCCGAGCAGTACTTC.

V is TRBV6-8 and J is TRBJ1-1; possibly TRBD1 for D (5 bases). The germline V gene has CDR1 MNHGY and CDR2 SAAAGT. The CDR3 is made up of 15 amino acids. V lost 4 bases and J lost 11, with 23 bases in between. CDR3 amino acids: CASSSPGGRANAAFF. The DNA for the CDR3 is TGTGCCAGCAGTTCCCCCGGGGGGAGGGCCAACGCGGCTTTCTTT.

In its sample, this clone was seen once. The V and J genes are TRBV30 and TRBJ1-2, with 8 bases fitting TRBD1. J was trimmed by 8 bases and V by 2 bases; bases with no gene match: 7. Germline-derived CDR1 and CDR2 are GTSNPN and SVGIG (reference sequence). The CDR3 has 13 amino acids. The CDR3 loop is CAWSFGGQDGYTF. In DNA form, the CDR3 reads TGTGCCTGGAGTTTTGGGGGACAGGACGGCTACACCTTC. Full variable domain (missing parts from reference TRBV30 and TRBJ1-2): SQTIHQWPATLVQPVGSPLSLECTVEGTSNPNLYWYRQAAGRGLQLLFYSVGIGQISSEVPQNLSASRPQDRQFILSSKKLLLSDSGFYLCAWSFGGQDGYTFGSGTRLTVV.

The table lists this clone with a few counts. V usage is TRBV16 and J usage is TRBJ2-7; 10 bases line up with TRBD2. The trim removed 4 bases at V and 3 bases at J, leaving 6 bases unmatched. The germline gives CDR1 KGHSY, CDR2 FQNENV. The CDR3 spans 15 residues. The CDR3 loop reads CASSPSGSLIYEQYF. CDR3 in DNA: TGTGCCAGCAGCCCTAGCGGGAGCCTAATCTACGAGCAGTACTTC.

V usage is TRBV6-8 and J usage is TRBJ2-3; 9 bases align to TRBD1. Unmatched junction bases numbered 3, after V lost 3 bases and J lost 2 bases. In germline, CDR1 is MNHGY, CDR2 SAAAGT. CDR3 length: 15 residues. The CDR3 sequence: CASSYGTGTTDTQYF. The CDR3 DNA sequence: TGTGCCAGCAGTTATGGGACAGGGACCACAGATACGCAGTATTTT.

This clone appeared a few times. The CDR3 DNA is TGTGCCAGCAGCTACCTCGGGACAGTGAATGGCTACACCTTC. Amino acids: CASSYLGTVNGYTF. This chain connects TRBV14 to TRBJ1-2, with 7 bases identical to TRBD1. The CDR3 length is 14 residues. Germline V gives CDR1 SGHDN, CDR2 FVKESK. V gave up 5 bases and J gave up 6 bases; unmatched junction bases: 9. Supplemented by reference TRBV14 and TRBJ1-2, the full variable domain reads EAGVTQFPSHSVIEKGQTVTLRCDPISGHDNLYWYRRVMGKEIKFLLHFVKESKQDESGMPNNRFLAERTGGTYSTLKVQPAELEDSGVYFCASSYLGTVNGYTFGSGTRLTVV.

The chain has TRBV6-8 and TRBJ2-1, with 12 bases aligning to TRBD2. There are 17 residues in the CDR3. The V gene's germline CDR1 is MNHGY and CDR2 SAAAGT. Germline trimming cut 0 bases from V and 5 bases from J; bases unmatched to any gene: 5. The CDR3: CASSYSTSGRAHNEQFF. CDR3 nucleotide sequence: TGTGCCAGCAGTTACTCGACTAGCGGGAGAGCCCACAATGAGCAGTTCTTC.

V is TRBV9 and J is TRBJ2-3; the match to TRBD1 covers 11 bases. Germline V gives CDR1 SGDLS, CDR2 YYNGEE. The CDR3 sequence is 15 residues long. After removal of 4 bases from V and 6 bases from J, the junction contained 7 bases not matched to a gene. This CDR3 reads CASSTGQGAGDTQYF. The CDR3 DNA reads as TGTGCCAGCAGCACTGGACAGGGGGCAGGGGATACGCAGTATTTT.

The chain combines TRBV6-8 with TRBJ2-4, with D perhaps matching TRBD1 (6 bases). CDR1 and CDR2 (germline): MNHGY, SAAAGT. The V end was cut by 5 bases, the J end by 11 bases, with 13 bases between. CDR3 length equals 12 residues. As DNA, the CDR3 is TGTGCCAGCAGTGGACAGCAAGAGGTTCAGTACTTC. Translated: CASSGQQEVQYF.

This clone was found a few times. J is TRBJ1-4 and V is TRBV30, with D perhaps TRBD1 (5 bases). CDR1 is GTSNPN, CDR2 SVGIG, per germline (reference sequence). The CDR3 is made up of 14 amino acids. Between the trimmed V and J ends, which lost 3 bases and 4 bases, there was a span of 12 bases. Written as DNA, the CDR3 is TGTGCCTGGAGCCGGGACGCTTTTAATGAAAAACTGTTTTTT. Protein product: CAWSRDAFNEKLFF.

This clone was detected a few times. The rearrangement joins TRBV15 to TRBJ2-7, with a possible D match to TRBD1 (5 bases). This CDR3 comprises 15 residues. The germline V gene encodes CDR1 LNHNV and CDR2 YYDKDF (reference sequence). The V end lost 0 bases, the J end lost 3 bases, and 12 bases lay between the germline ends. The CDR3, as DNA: TGTGCCACCAGCAGAGATCCAGGGAATCACTACGAGCAGTACTTC. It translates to CATSRDPGNHYEQYF.

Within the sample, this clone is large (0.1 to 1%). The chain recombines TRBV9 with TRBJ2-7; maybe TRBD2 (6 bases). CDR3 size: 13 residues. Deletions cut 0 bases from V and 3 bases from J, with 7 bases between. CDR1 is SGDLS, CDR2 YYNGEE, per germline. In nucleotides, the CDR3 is TGTGCCAGCAGCGTAGCGGGGGACTACGAGCAGTACTTC. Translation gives CASSVAGDYEQYF.

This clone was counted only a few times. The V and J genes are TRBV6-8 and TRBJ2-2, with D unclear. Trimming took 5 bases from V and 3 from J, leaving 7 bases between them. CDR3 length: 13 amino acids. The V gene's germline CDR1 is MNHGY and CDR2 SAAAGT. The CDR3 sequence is CASSRTDTGELFF. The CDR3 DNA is TGTGCCAGCAGTCGGACGGACACCGGGGAGCTGTTTTTT.

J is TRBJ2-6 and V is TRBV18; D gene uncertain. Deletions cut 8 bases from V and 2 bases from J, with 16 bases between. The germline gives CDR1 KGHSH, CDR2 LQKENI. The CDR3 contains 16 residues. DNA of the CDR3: TGTGCCAGCACCGAGAAGATAGGCGCTGGGGCCAACGTCCTGACTTTC. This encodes CASTEKIGAGANVLTF.

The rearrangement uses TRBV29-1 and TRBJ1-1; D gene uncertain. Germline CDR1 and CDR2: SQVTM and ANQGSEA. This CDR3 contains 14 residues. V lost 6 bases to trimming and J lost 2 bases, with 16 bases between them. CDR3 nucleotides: TGCAGCGTGAGGATGAACGAGGCCAACACTGAAGCTTTCTTT. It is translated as CSVRMNEANTEAFF.

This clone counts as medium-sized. The CDR3 protein is CASSLGGPAYNEQFF. CDR3 coding DNA: TGTGCCAGCAGCTTAGGGGGGCCAGCCTACAATGAGCAGTTCTTC. The rearrangement joins TRBV11-3 to TRBJ2-1, with D perhaps TRBD1 (6 bases). Germline values: CDR1 SGHNT, CDR2 YENEEA. V lost 1 base and J lost 2, with 9 bases in between. The CDR3 sequence is 15 residues long.

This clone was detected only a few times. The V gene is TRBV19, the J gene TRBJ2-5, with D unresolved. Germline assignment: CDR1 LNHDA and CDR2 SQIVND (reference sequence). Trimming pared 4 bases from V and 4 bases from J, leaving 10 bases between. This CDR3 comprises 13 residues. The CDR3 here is CASSNRRGETQYF. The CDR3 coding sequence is TGTGCCAGTAGTAACCGTAGAGGAGAGACCCAGTACTTC.

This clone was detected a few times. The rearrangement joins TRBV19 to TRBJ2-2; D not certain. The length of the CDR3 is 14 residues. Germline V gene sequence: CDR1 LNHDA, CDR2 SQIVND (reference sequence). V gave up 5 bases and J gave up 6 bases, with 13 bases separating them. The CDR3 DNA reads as TGTGCCAGTAGTCCCCTTGAAGAATCCGGGGAGCTGTTTTTT. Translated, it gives CASSPLEESGELFF.

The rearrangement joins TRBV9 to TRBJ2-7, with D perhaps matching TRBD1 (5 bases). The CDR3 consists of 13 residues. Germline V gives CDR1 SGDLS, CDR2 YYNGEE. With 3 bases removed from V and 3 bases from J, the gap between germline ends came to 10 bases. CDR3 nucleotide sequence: TGTGCCAGCAGCGAGGACATATTCTACGAGCAGTACTTC. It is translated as CASSEDIFYEQYF.

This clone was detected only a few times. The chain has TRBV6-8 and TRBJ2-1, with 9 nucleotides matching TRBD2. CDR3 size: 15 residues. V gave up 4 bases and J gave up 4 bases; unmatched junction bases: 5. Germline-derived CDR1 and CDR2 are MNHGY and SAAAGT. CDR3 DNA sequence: TGTGCCAGCAGTTCCCTAGCGGGACAATACAATGAGCAGTTCTTC. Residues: CASSSLAGQYNEQFF.